The sequence of this TCR beta chain was determined in a study of identical twins. V was trimmed by 0 bases and J by 4 bases, leaving 13 bases between them. CDR1 is SGHRS and CDR2 is YFSETQ in the germline V gene. The CDR3 runs to 15 residues. In TCRdb, the 5' RACE reads were re-called with MiXCR into one record per CDR3 protein. The table lists some 560,000 distinct CDR3 sequences, over 8.5% of them singletons. These data also featured in a second study, about yellow fever vaccine responses in identical twins.

The chain recombines TRBV5-1 with TRBJ1-2; no reliable D call. The sample consisted of PBMCs. This receptor was identified in a woman aged 18-30 years in good health. The CDR3 DNA is TGCGCCAGCAGCTTGGACCCAGAGGGCGTCTATGGCTACACCTTC. Protein: CASSLDPEGVYGYTF.